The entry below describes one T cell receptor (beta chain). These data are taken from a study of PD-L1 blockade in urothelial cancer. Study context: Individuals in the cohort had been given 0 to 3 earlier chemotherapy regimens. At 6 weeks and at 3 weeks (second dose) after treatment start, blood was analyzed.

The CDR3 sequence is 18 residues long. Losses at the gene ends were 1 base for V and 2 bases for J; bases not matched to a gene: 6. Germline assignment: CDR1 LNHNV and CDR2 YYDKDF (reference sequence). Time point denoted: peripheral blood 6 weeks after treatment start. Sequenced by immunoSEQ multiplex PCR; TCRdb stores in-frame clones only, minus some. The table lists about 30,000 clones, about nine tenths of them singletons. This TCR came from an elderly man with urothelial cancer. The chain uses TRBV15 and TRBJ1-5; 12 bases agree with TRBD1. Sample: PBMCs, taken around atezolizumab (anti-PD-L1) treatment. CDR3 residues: CATSRGGTGGLGNQPQHF. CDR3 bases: TGTGCCACCAGCAGAGGTGGGACAGGGGGCTTGGGCAATCAGCCCCAGCATTTT.